The clone carrying this T cell receptor beta chain was counted a few times. The record originates from a study of CD8+ T cells in alopecia areata. Indicated treatment: oral pan-JAK inhibitor, 5-10 mg twice daily. The CDR3 extends over 16 amino acids. The V and J ends lost 7 bases and 6 bases respectively, with 25 bases between them. CDR1 and CDR2 from the germline V gene are SQVTM and ANQGSEA. RNA extraction and reverse transcription yielded cDNA as sequencing template. Sequenced by immunoSEQ multiplex PCR; TCRdb stores in-frame clones only, minus some. This sample carries under 350,000 clones, about 62% of them seen once, and the ten largest clones take approximately 1.7%.

The sequencing here drew on CD4+ T cells sorted from blood, taken at week 24, from a patient treated with tofacitinib. This receptor was taken from a human donor with alopecia areata. The chain links TRBV29-1 to TRBJ2-1; D possibly corresponds to TRBD2 (7 bases). CDR3 amino acids: CSAGHGYPGEGNEQFF. The CDR3, as DNA: TGCAGCGCGGGACACGGGTATCCGGGGGAGGGCAATGAGCAGTTCTTC.